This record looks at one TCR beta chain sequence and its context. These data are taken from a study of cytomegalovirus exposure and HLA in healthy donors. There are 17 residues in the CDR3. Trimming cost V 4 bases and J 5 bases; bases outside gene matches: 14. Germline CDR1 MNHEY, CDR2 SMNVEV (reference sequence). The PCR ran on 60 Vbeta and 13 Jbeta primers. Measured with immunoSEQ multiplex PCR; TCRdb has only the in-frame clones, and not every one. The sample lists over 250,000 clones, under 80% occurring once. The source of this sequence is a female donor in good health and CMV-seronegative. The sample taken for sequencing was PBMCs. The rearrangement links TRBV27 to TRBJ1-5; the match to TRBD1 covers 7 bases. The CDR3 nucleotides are TGTGCCAGCAGTTCACTCCCCGGGACAGAGCGTGATCAGCCCCAGCATTTT. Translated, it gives CASSSLPGTERDQPQHF.